The rows below give T cell receptor beta chains drawn from one sample of a study of blood T cell repertoires in COVID-19. The table came from immunoSEQ multiplex PCR; TCRdb's copy has only in-frame clones and leaves some out. The repertoire consists of around 130,000 clones, with around 91% occurring once and the leading ten covering around a quarter. Sequenced: peripheral blood. These TCRs come from a man aged 70-80 years with active or convalescent COVID-19. Both conserved end residues are part of each CDR3. D genes are given only for firm matches. A row's size may be missing; if present it is once, few, many or a size class.

j_call: TRBJ1-2; d_call: .; clone_size: .; v_call: TRBV5-1; cdr3_aa: CASSLEARYLDGYTF; cdr3_nt: TGCGCCAGCAGCTTGGAAGCCAGGTACCTCGATGGCTACACCTTC
j_call: TRBJ2-5; d_call: TRBD2; clone_size: .; v_call: TRBV27; cdr3_aa: CASSGLAGGEETQYF; cdr3_nt: TGTGCCAGCAGCGGACTAGCGGGAGGGGAGGAGACCCAGTACTTC
j_call: TRBJ2-6; d_call: TRBD1; clone_size: .; v_call: TRBV5-1; cdr3_aa: CASSETGGTGANVLTF; cdr3_nt: TGCGCCAGCTCTGAGACAGGGGGAACTGGGGCCAACGTCCTGACTTTC
j_call: TRBJ1-2; d_call: TRBD1; clone_size: .; v_call: TRBV28; cdr3_aa: CASTQGARSYGYTF; cdr3_nt: TGTGCCAGCACGCAGGGGGCGCGTTCCTATGGCTACACCTTC
j_call: TRBJ2-5; d_call: TRBD2; clone_size: .; v_call: TRBV7-9; cdr3_aa: CASSPGLATSETQYF; cdr3_nt: TGTGCCAGCAGCCCGGGACTAGCCACGTCGGAGACCCAGTACTTC
j_call: TRBJ2-2; d_call: .; clone_size: .; v_call: TRBV18; cdr3_aa: CASSPDRKTNTGELFF; cdr3_nt: TGTGCCAGCTCACCTGACAGGAAAACGAACACCGGGGAGCTGTTTTTT
j_call: TRBJ1-1; d_call: .; clone_size: .; v_call: TRBV21-1; cdr3_aa: CASSKSRGRHMNTEAFF; cdr3_nt: TGTGCCAGCAGCAAATCGAGGGGGCGGCACATGAACACTGAAGCTTTCTTT
j_call: TRBJ2-7; d_call: TRBD2; clone_size: .; v_call: TRBV7-9; cdr3_aa: CASSPRGVYEQYF; cdr3_nt: TGTGCCAGCAGCCCCCGGGGGGTATACGAGCAGTACTTC
j_call: TRBJ2-7; d_call: TRBD2; clone_size: .; v_call: TRBV30; cdr3_aa: CAWSRGSGRAFEQYF; cdr3_nt: TGTGCCTGGAGTAGAGGCAGCGGGAGGGCCTTCGAGCAGTACTTC
j_call: TRBJ1-1; d_call: .; clone_size: .; v_call: TRBV28; cdr3_aa: CASSPGVMNTEAFF; cdr3_nt: TGTGCCAGCAGCCCAGGGGTTATGAACACTGAAGCTTTCTTT
j_call: TRBJ2-1; d_call: .; clone_size: .; v_call: TRBV11-3; cdr3_aa: CASSRTGYNEQFF; cdr3_nt: TGTGCCAGCAGCCGGACTGGCTACAATGAGCAGTTCTTC
j_call: TRBJ1-5; d_call: TRBD1; clone_size: .; v_call: TRBV28; cdr3_aa: CASSLSGQGAGNQPQHF; cdr3_nt: TGTGCCAGCAGTTTGTCGGGACAGGGCGCCGGCAATCAGCCCCAGCATTTT
j_call: TRBJ2-7; d_call: .; clone_size: .; v_call: TRBV6-6; cdr3_aa: CASTQGSSYYEQYF; cdr3_nt: TGTGCCAGCACCCAGGGTTCCTCCTACTACGAGCAGTACTTC
j_call: TRBJ2-7; d_call: .; clone_size: .; v_call: TRBV28; cdr3_aa: CASRTRLGGEQYF; cdr3_nt: TGTGCCAGCAGGACCAGGTTGGGGGGCGAGCAGTACTTC
j_call: TRBJ2-7; d_call: TRBD1; clone_size: few; v_call: TRBV5-4; cdr3_aa: CASSFETGNYEQYF; cdr3_nt: TGTGCCAGCAGCTTTGAGACAGGGAATTACGAGCAGTACTTC
j_call: TRBJ2-1; d_call: TRBD2; clone_size: .; v_call: TRBV7-9; cdr3_aa: CASSSLRAGVENEQFF; cdr3_nt: TGTGCCAGCAGCTCCCTAAGGGCGGGAGTAGAGAATGAGCAGTTCTTC
j_call: TRBJ2-7; d_call: TRBD2; clone_size: .; v_call: TRBV9; cdr3_aa: CASSPGTSGYVEQYF; cdr3_nt: TGTGCCAGCAGCCCGGGGACTAGCGGTTATGTCGAGCAGTACTTC
j_call: TRBJ2-7; d_call: TRBD2; clone_size: .; v_call: TRBV7-7; cdr3_aa: CASSLAGGSSYEQYF; cdr3_nt: TGTGCTAGCAGCTTAGCGGGAGGGAGCTCCTACGAGCAGTACTTC
j_call: TRBJ1-2; d_call: .; clone_size: .; v_call: TRBV6-4; cdr3_aa: CASSDSGSYGYTF; cdr3_nt: TGTGCCAGCAGTGACTCGGGGAGCTATGGCTACACCTTC
j_call: TRBJ1-2; d_call: TRBD1; clone_size: .; v_call: TRBV6-5; cdr3_aa: CASRSDRGRLYGYTF; cdr3_nt: TGTGCCAGCAGATCCGACAGGGGGCGCCTCTATGGCTACACCTTC
j_call: TRBJ2-5; d_call: TRBD2; clone_size: .; v_call: TRBV3-1/TRBV3-2; cdr3_aa: CASSQDGTREVETQYF; cdr3_nt: TGTGCCAGCAGCCAAGATGGGACTAGAGAGGTTGAGACCCAGTACTTC
j_call: TRBJ1-5; d_call: .; clone_size: .; v_call: TRBV14; cdr3_aa: CASSQQAWQPQHF; cdr3_nt: TGTGCCAGCAGCCAACAGGCTTGGCAGCCCCAGCATTTT
j_call: TRBJ1-1; d_call: .; clone_size: .; v_call: TRBV19; cdr3_aa: CASSIEGARTEAFF; cdr3_nt: TGTGCCAGTAGTATAGAGGGGGCGCGAACTGAAGCTTTCTTT
j_call: TRBJ2-1; d_call: TRBD1; clone_size: .; v_call: TRBV18; cdr3_aa: CASSPRQGDSNEQFF; cdr3_nt: TGTGCCAGCTCACCACGACAGGGTGATAGCAATGAGCAGTTCTTC
j_call: TRBJ2-1; d_call: .; clone_size: .; v_call: TRBV7-2; cdr3_aa: CASSQEAAYNEQFF; cdr3_nt: TGTGCCAGCAGCCAAGAGGCGGCATACAATGAGCAGTTCTTC
j_call: TRBJ2-2; d_call: TRBD1; clone_size: .; v_call: TRBV19; cdr3_aa: CASSETGWNTGELFF; cdr3_nt: TGTGCCAGTAGTGAGACAGGGTGGAACACCGGGGAGCTGTTTTTT
j_call: TRBJ2-1; d_call: TRBD2; clone_size: .; v_call: TRBV9; cdr3_aa: CASSPGGRARNEQFF; cdr3_nt: TGTGCCAGCAGCCCCGGAGGGAGGGCCAGGAATGAGCAGTTCTTC
j_call: TRBJ2-7; d_call: TRBD1; clone_size: .; v_call: TRBV7-9; cdr3_aa: CASSQNPYGQAYEQYF; cdr3_nt: TGTGCCAGCAGTCAAAACCCTTACGGACAGGCCTACGAGCAGTACTTC
j_call: TRBJ1-1; d_call: .; clone_size: once; v_call: TRBV27; cdr3_aa: CASSLGQATNTEAFF; cdr3_nt: TGTGCCAGCAGTTTGGGTCAGGCTACGAACACTGAAGCTTTCTTT
j_call: TRBJ1-2; d_call: .; clone_size: .; v_call: TRBV5-5; cdr3_aa: CASSFGGVRDGYTF; cdr3_nt: TGTGCCAGCAGCTTTGGCGGTGTCCGCGATGGCTACACCTTC
j_call: TRBJ1-2; d_call: TRBD1; clone_size: .; v_call: TRBV11-2; cdr3_aa: CASSLTVGTGRVNYGYTF; cdr3_nt: TGTGCCAGCAGCTTAACAGTGGGGACAGGGCGCGTTAACTATGGCTACACCTTC
j_call: TRBJ1-6; d_call: TRBD1; clone_size: .; v_call: TRBV28; cdr3_aa: CASSTPDRADSPLHF; cdr3_nt: TGTGCCAGCAGTACCCCCGACAGGGCAGATTCACCCCTCCACTTT
j_call: TRBJ1-1; d_call: .; clone_size: .; v_call: TRBV29-1; cdr3_aa: CSIGGDTEAFF; cdr3_nt: TGCTCAATAGGGGGGGACACTGAAGCTTTCTTT
j_call: TRBJ1-4; d_call: TRBD1; clone_size: .; v_call: TRBV19; cdr3_aa: CASSIDYHGTGREKLFF; cdr3_nt: TGTGCCAGTAGTATAGATTATCACGGGACAGGGCGTGAAAAACTGTTTTTT
j_call: TRBJ1-1; d_call: .; clone_size: .; v_call: TRBV27; cdr3_aa: CASSRQVNTEAFF; cdr3_nt: TGTGCCAGCAGCCGACAGGTGAACACTGAAGCTTTCTTT
j_call: TRBJ1-2; d_call: TRBD1; clone_size: .; v_call: TRBV4-2; cdr3_aa: CASSQDHRGLGGYTF; cdr3_nt: TGTGCCAGCAGCCAAGATCACAGGGGGCTCGGTGGCTACACCTTC
j_call: TRBJ2-1; d_call: .; clone_size: .; v_call: TRBV5-1; cdr3_aa: CASSPDPWLAGNEQFF; cdr3_nt: TGCGCCAGCAGCCCGGATCCGTGGCTCGCGGGGAATGAGCAGTTCTTC
j_call: TRBJ2-5; d_call: .; clone_size: .; v_call: TRBV29-1; cdr3_aa: CSTRDRQSQETQYF; cdr3_nt: TGCAGCACCCGAGACCGACAGAGCCAAGAGACCCAGTACTTC
j_call: TRBJ2-1; d_call: .; clone_size: .; v_call: TRBV4-1; cdr3_aa: CASSQVGLVSYNEQFF; cdr3_nt: TGCGCCAGCAGCCAAGTTGGTCTAGTTTCTTACAATGAGCAGTTCTTC
j_call: TRBJ2-7; d_call: TRBD1; clone_size: .; v_call: TRBV19; cdr3_aa: CASSTTGVSYEQYF; cdr3_nt: TGTGCCAGTAGTACCACAGGGGTCTCCTACGAGCAGTACTTC